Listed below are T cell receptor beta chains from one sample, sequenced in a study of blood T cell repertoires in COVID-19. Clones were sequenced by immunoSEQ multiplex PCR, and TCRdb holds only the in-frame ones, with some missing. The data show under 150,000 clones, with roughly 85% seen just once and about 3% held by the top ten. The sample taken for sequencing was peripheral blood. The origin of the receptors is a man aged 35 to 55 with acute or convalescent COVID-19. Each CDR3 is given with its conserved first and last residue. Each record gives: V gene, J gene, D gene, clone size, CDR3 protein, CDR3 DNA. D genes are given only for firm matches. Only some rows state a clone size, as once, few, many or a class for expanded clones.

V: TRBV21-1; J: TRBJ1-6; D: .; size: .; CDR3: CASSKASGRGNSPLHF; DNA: TGTGCCAGCAGCAAAGCCTCCGGTCGGGGAAATTCACCCCTCCACTTT
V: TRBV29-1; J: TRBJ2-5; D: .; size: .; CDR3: CSVEGSSLETQYF; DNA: TGCAGCGTTGAAGGGTCTAGCCTCGAGACCCAGTACTTC
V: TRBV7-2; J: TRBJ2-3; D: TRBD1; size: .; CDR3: CASTATGSGTDTQYF; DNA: TGTGCCAGCACGGCGACAGGGTCGGGGACAGATACGCAGTATTTT
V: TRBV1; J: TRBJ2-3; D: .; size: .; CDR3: CTSSPSRPSGGTDTQYF; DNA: TGCACCAGCAGCCCCAGTCGTCCTAGCGGGGGGACAGATACGCAGTATTTT
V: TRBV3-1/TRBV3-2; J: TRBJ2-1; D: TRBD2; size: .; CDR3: CASSQEGWKLAGVYNEQFF; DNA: TGTGCCAGCAGCCAAGAGGGTTGGAAACTAGCGGGGGTGTACAATGAGCAGTTCTTC
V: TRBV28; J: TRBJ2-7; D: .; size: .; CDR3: CASNDRPYEQYF; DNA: TGTGCCAGCAACGACAGACCCTACGAGCAGTACTTC
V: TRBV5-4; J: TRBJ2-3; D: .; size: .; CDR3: CASSHDRITDTQYF; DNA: TGTGCCAGCAGCCACGACAGGATCACAGATACGCAGTATTTT
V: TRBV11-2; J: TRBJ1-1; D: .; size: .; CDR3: CASSFRPGSTEAFF; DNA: TGTGCCAGCAGCTTTCGTCCGGGGAGCACTGAAGCTTTCTTT
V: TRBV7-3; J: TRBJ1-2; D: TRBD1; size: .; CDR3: CASSRTGDYGYTF; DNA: TGTGCCAGCAGCCGGACAGGGGACTATGGCTACACCTTC
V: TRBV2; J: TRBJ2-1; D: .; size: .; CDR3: CASRGAGQSYNEQFF; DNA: TGTGCCAGCAGGGGGGCCGGACAGAGTTACAATGAGCAGTTCTTC
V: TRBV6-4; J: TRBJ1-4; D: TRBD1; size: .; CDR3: CASSVDRGKGTNEKLFF; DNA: TGTGCCAGCAGTGTCGACAGGGGGAAGGGAACTAATGAAAAACTGTTTTTT
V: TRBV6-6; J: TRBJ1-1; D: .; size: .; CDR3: CASRRTGLNTEAFF; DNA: TGTGCCAGCAGGCGAACAGGGTTGAACACTGAAGCTTTCTTT
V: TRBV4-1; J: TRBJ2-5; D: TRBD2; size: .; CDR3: CASSQEAGGPETQYF; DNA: TGCGCCAGCAGCCAAGAGGCGGGGGGGCCAGAGACCCAGTACTTC
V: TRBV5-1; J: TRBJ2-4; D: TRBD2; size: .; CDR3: CASSPGLAGGQNIQYF; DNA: TGCGCCAGCAGCCCCGGACTAGCGGGGGGGCAAAACATTCAGTACTTC
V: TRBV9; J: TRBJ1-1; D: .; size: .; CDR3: CASSPMLGEAEAFF; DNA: TGTGCCAGCAGCCCCATGCTGGGAGAGGCTGAAGCTTTCTTT
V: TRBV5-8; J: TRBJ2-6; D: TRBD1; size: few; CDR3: CASSFRGHGANVLTF; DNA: TGTGCCAGCAGCTTCAGGGGGCATGGGGCCAACGTCCTGACTTTC
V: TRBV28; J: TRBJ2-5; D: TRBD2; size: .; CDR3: CASSSTSGSWETQYF; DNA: TGTGCCAGCAGTTCGACTAGCGGGAGCTGGGAGACCCAGTACTTC
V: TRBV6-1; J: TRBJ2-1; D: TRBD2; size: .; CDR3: CASSEGLAGGLEQFF; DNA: TGTGCCAGCAGTGAGGGACTAGCGGGGGGACTTGAGCAGTTCTTC
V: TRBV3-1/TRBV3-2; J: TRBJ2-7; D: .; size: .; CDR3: CASSRTGRGSYEQYF; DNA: TGTGCCAGCAGCCGAACCGGCCGCGGCTCCTACGAGCAGTACTTC
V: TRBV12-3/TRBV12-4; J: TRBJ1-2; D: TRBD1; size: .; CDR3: CASSLGQDGYTF; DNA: TGTGCCAGCAGTCTCGGACAGGACGGCTACACCTTC
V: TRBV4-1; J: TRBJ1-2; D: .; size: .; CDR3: CASSQPYAGVNYGYTF; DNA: TGCGCCAGCAGCCAACCTTACGCAGGGGTGAACTATGGCTACACCTTC
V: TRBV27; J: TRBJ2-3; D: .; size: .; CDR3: CASSVKPTDTQYF; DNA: TGTGCCAGCAGTGTAAAGCCCACAGATACGCAGTATTTT
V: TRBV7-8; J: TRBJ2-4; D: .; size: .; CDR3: CASSESLAKNIQYF; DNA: TGTGCCAGCAGTGAGAGCCTAGCCAAAAACATTCAGTACTTC
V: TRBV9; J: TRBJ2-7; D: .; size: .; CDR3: CASSATGGRSGEQYF; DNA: TGTGCCAGCAGCGCAACAGGTGGTCGATCGGGCGAGCAGTACTTC
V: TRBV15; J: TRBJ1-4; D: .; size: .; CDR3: CATSRDFRQGNEKLFF; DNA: TGTGCCACCAGCAGAGATTTTAGGCAGGGGAATGAAAAACTGTTTTTT
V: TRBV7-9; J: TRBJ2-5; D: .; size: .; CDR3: CASSFSGLETQYF; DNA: TGTGCCAGCAGCTTTTCAGGGTTAGAGACCCAGTACTTC
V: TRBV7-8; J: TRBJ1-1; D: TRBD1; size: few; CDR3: CASSKLRGPGTEAFF; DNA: TGTGCCAGCAGCAAACTCAGGGGGCCTGGCACTGAAGCTTTCTTT
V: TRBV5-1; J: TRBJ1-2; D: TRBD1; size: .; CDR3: CASSLTGGNYGYTF; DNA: TGCGCCAGCAGCTTGACAGGGGGGAACTATGGCTACACCTTC
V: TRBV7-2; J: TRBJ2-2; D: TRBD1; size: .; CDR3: CASSASSGTGITGELFF; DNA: TGTGCCAGCAGCGCCTCGTCCGGGACAGGAATCACCGGGGAGCTGTTTTTT
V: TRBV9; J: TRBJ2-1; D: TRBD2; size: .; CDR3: CASSVVSGGALNEQFF; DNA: TGTGCCAGCAGCGTAGTGAGCGGGGGGGCACTGAATGAGCAGTTCTTC
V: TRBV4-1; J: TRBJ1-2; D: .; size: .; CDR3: CASSQETRANYGYTF; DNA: TGCGCCAGCAGCCAAGAGACCAGGGCTAACTATGGCTACACCTTC
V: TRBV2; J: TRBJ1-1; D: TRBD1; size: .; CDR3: CASGTGENTEAFF; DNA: TGTGCCAGCGGGACAGGGGAGAACACTGAAGCTTTCTTT
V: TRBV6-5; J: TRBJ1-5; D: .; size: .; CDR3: CASIRGGASNQPQHF; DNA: TGTGCCAGCATCAGAGGAGGGGCTTCTAATCAGCCCCAGCATTTT
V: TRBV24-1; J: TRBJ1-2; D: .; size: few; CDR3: CATSPGGGRGYGYTF; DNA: TGTGCCACCAGCCCCGGGGGGGGGCGCGGCTATGGCTACACCTTC
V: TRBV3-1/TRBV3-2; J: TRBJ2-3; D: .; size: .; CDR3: CASSQEPPSSSRGTQYF; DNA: TGTGCCAGCAGCCAAGAGCCCCCGAGCTCTTCTAGGGGTACGCAGTATTTT
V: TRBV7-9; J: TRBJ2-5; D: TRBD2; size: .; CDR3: CASSSPLGGKRGYDETQYF; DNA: TGTGCCAGCAGCTCCCCCCTAGGAGGGAAGCGGGGTTATGATGAGACCCAGTACTTC